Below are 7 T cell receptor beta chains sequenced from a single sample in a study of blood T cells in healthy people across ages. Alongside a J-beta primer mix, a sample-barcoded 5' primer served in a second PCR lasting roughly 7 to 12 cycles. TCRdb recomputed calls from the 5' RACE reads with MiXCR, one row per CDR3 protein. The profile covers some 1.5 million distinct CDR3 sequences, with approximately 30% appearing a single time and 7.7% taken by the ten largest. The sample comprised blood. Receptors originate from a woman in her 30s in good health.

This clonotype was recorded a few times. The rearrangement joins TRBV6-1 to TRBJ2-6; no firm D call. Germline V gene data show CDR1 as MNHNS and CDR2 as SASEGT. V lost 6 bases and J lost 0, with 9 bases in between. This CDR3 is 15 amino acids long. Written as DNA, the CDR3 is TGTGCCAGCAGCGCTGCCCCCTCTGGGGCCAACGTCCTGACTTTC. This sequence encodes CASSAAPSGANVLTF.

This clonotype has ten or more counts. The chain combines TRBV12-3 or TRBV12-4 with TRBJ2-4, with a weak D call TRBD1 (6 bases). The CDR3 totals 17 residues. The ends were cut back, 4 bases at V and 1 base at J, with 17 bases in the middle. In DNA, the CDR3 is TGTGCCAGCAGTTCCAGGGGCCAGGGAGCGGCCAAAAACATTCAGTACTTC. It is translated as CASSSRGQGAAKNIQYF.

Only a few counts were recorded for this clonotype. The CDR3 reads CSARDWRDSTDTQYF. CDR3 in DNA: TGCAGTGCTAGAGATTGGCGGGACTCCACAGATACGCAGTATTTT. The chain joins TRBV20-1 to TRBJ2-3, with TRBD2 as a possible D gene (6 bases). The CDR3 runs to 15 residues. In germline, CDR1 is DFQATT, CDR2 SNEGSKA (reference sequence). V shed 0 bases and J shed 2 bases, with 12 bases lying between them.

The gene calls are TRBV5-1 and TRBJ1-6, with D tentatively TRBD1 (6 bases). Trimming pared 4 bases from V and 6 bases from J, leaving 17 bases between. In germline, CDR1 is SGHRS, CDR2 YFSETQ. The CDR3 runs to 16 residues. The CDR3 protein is CASSAGHPGGNSPLHF. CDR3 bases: TGCGCCAGCAGCGCGGGACATCCGGGGGGTAATTCACCCCTCCACTTT. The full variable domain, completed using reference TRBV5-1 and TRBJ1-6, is KAGVTQTPRYLIKTRGQQVTLSCSPISGHRSVSWYQQTPGQGLQFLFEYFSETQRNKGNFPGRFSGRQFSNSRSEMNVSTLELGDSALYLCASSAGHPGGNSPLHFGNGTRLTVT.

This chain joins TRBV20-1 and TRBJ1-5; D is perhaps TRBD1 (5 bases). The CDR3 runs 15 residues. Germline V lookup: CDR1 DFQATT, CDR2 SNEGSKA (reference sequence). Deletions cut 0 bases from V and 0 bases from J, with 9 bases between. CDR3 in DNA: TGCAGTGCTAGAGACCAGGGTTATAGCAATCAGCCCCAGCATTTT. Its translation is CSARDQGYSNQPQHF.

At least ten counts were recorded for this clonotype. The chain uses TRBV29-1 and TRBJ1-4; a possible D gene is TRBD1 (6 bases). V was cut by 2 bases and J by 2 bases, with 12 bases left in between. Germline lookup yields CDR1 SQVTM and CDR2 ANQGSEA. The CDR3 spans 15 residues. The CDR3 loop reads CSVERRGLTNEKLFF. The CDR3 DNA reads TGCAGCGTTGAACGCAGGGGTCTGACTAATGAAAAACTGTTTTTT.

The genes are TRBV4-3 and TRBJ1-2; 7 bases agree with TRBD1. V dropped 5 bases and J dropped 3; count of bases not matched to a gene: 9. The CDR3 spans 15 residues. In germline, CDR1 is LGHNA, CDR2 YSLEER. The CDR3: CASSCRIGGDYGYTF. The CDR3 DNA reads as TGCGCCAGCAGCTGTAGAATAGGGGGCGACTATGGCTACACCTTC.